This T cell receptor (beta chain) is from a study of shared clonotypes between healthy human individuals. General study results and limits: The sharing of around 5% of naive CD4 clonotypes was seen across several donors.

Assay used: immunoSEQ multiplex PCR; TCRdb lists only in-frame clones, some missing. The profile shows approximately 2.1 million clones, over 90% of them singletons. Trimming stripped 5 bases from V and 5 bases from J, with 20 bases between. The CDR3 extends over 16 amino acids. Germline loops: CDR1 PRHDT, CDR2 FYEKMQ (reference sequence). Turning to this clone: What it recognizes is unknown.

The chain links TRBV13 to TRBJ2-3; D tentatively fits TRBD1 or TRBD2 (5 bases each). Sequences were obtained from naive CD4+ T cells from PBMCs. Documented subset: CD45RA+ positively selected. This clonotype was obtained from a man aged 18-30 years in good health. Some clones in this sample may be carry-over from other donors' samples. This CDR3 reads CASSHRDPGIEDTQYF. CDR3 nucleotide sequence: TGTGCCAGCAGCCACCGGGACCCCGGGATCGAAGATACGCAGTATTTT.